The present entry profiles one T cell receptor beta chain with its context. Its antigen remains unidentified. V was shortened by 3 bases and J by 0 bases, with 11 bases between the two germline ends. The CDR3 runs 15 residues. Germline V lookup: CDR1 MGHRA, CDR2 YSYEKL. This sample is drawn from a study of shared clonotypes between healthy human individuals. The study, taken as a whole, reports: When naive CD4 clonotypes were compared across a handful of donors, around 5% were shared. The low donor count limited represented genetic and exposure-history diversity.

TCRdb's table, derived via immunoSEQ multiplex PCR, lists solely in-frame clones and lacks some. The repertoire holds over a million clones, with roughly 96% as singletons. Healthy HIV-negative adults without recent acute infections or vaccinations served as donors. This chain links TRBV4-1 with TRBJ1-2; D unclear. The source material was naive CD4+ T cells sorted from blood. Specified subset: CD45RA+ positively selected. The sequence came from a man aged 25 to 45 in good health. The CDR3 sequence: CASSQVDGANYGYTF. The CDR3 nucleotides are TGCGCCAGCAGCCAGGTAGACGGAGCTAACTATGGCTACACCTTC.